One and the same sample provided the 22 T cell receptor beta chains below, sequenced in a study of a mutant IDH1 vaccine in newly diagnosed glioma. The repertoire was sequenced with immunoSEQ multiplex PCR; TCRdb's copy has only in-frame clones and lacks some. The table has tens of thousands of clones, about four fifths seen once. Regarding time point: baseline, week 1 (first vaccination visit). The sample's treatment: pre-vaccination baseline after standard-of-care therapy. This material consisted of PBMCs, taken from a glioma patient treated with radiotherapy, temozolomide or both. Receptors were obtained from a woman aged 50 to 60 with glioma.

V and J are TRBV29-1 and TRBJ2-7; possible D gene TRBD1, 6 bases. Trimming took off 7 bases at V and 3 bases at J, with 22 bases between the two ends. There are 15 residues in the CDR3. From germline, CDR1 is SQVTM and CDR2 ANQGSEA. CDR3 coding DNA: TGCAGCGCCGAGTCGATAAGGCAGGGGAGCTACGAGCAGTACTTC. Protein product: CSAESIRQGSYEQYF.

The CDR3 loop reads CASANGPSGQPQHF. The CDR3 nucleotides are TGTGCCTCAGCAAATGGGCCTTCGGGTCAGCCCCAGCATTTT. J is TRBJ1-5 and V is TRBV6-6; D is undetermined. V gave up 11 bases and J gave up 6 bases, with 20 bases separating them. CDR3 length: 14 amino acids. Germline CDR1 is MNHNY and CDR2 is SVGAGI (reference sequence).

This clone has only one observation. The CDR3 DNA follows: TGTGCCAGCACAAACCGTATGCAGGCTGGGGCCAACGTCCTGACTTTC. Translation gives CASTNRMQAGANVLTF. This rearrangement joins TRBV27 to TRBJ2-6; the D is unclear. V was trimmed by 7 bases and J by 2 bases, leaving 15 bases between them. CDR1 MNHEY and CDR2 SMNVEV come from the germline V gene (reference sequence). This CDR3 region has 16 residues.

J is TRBJ1-1 and V is TRBV13; no firm D call. The CDR3 is made up of 12 amino acids. V lost 4 bases and J lost 4, with 7 bases in between. Germline values: CDR1 PRHDT, CDR2 FYEKMQ (reference sequence). The CDR3 protein is CASSYGGTEAFF. CDR3 DNA: TGTGCCAGCAGCTACGGTGGCACTGAAGCTTTCTTT.

This chain connects TRBV11-2 to TRBJ1-5; D gene ambiguous. Trimming stripped 1 base from V and 6 bases from J, with 1 base between. The CDR3 loop spans 11 amino acids. CDR1 is SGHAT, CDR2 FQNNGV, per germline. The CDR3 nucleotides are TGTGCCAGCAGCTTAGGTCAGCCCCAGCATTTT. This codes for CASSLGQPQHF. Full variable domain (rest looked up from reference TRBV11-2 and TRBJ1-5): EAGVAQSPRYKIIEKRQSVAFWCNPISGHATLYWYQQILGQGPKLLIQFQNNGVVDDSQLPKDRFSAERLKGVDSTLKIQPAKLEDSAVYLCASSLGQPQHFGDGTRLSIL.

This clone was seen only once. V usage is TRBV9 and J usage is TRBJ1-3, with D perhaps matching TRBD1 (5 bases). This CDR3 is built from 15 residues. Trimming took off 3 bases at V and 0 bases at J, with 10 bases between the two ends. Germline lookup yields CDR1 SGDLS and CDR2 YYNGEE. The CDR3 bases are TGTGCCAGCAGCGGGGGGGGTTACTCTGGAAACACCATATATTTT. This translates into CASSGGGYSGNTIYF.

The DNA for the CDR3 is TGCAGCGTTGTTCAAGGGGGGGCAAGTGAGCAGTACTTC. This encodes CSVVQGGASEQYF. The rearrangement uses TRBV29-1 and TRBJ2-7, with a weak D call TRBD2 (7 bases). The CDR3 is 13 amino acids. V was pared by 4 bases and J by 7 bases, with 17 bases between. The germline CDR1 and CDR2 sequences are SQVTM and ANQGSEA.

The J gene is TRBJ2-2, the V gene TRBV6-5; no reliable D call. Germline V lookup: CDR1 MNHEY, CDR2 SVGAGI. This CDR3 has 13 residues. V gave up 2 bases and J gave up 3 bases, with 4 bases separating them. CDR3 sequence: CASSYLDTGELFF. The CDR3 bases are TGTGCCAGCAGTTACCTGGACACCGGGGAGCTGTTTTTT.

In its sample, this clone was seen once. This chain joins TRBV15 and TRBJ2-2, with D hard to call. V was trimmed by 2 bases and J by 4 bases, leaving 11 bases between them. The CDR3 is 15 residues long. Germline-derived CDR1 and CDR2 are LNHNV and YYDKDF (reference sequence). The CDR3 DNA follows: TGTGCCACCAGCAGACAAACGACGGGCACCGGGGAGCTGTTTTTT. It specifies CATSRQTTGTGELFF.

V usage is TRBV6-1 and J usage is TRBJ1-3; TRBD1 might be the D (6 bases). V was shortened by 6 bases and J by 0 bases, with 12 bases between the two germline ends. The CDR3 loop spans 15 amino acids. The V gene's germline CDR1 is MNHNS and CDR2 SASEGT. This chain's CDR3 is CASREWDTSGNTIYF. The CDR3, as DNA: TGTGCCAGCAGGGAGTGGGACACCTCTGGAAACACCATATATTTT.

This clone showed up just once. The chain recombines TRBV30 with TRBJ1-3, with 7 bases matching TRBD1. V gave up 2 bases and J gave up 2 bases; unmatched junction bases: 3. This CDR3 has 14 residues. In germline, CDR1 is GTSNPN, CDR2 SVGIG (reference sequence). DNA for the CDR3: TGTGCCTGGAGTCCCGGGACAGCTGGAAACACCATATATTTT. Translating it yields CAWSPGTAGNTIYF. Full variable domain (remainder filled in from reference TRBV30 and TRBJ1-3): SQTIHQWPATLVQPVGSPLSLECTVEGTSNPNLYWYRQAAGRGLQLLFYSVGIGQISSEVPQNLSASRPQDRQFILSSKKLLLSDSGFYLCAWSPGTAGNTIYFGEGSWLTVV.

The CDR3 DNA is TGCGCCAGCAGCCAAGAGTGGCAGGGGGGCTATGGCTACACCTTC. This translates into CASSQEWQGGYGYTF. The rearrangement joins TRBV4-3 to TRBJ1-2; 7 bases map to TRBD1. In germline, CDR1 is LGHNA, CDR2 YSLEER. V lost 0 bases and J lost 4; bases outside the gene matches: 5. The CDR3 totals 15 residues.

This chain uses TRBV5-1 with TRBJ1-1; a weak D match, TRBD1 (6 bases). Trimming left V 2 bases short and J 1 base short, with 12 bases between. Germline V gives CDR1 SGHRS, CDR2 YFSETQ. The CDR3 totals 15 residues. CDR3 residues: CASSFSGEKNTEAFF. The CDR3 coding sequence is TGCGCCAGCAGCTTCTCAGGGGAAAAGAACACTGAAGCTTTCTTT.

The chain couples TRBV5-1 to TRBJ1-4; D is perhaps TRBD1 (5 bases). Trimming took off 2 bases at V and 8 bases at J, with 13 bases between the two ends. Germline values: CDR1 SGHRS, CDR2 YFSETQ. This CDR3 has 14 residues. CDR3 sequence (DNA): TGCGCCAGCAGCTTATCCTGGGGGGTCGAAAAACTGTTTTTT. Translating gives CASSLSWGVEKLFF.

This rearrangement joins TRBV12-2 to TRBJ2-1. TRBV12-2 is tagged as a pseudogene. This CDR3 spans 17 amino acids. CDR3 bases: TGTGCAAGTCGCTCCCGATCAAGGACGGCGCCGGACAATGAGCAGTTCTTC. Translated: CASRSRSRTAPDNEQFF.

The chain couples TRBV28 to TRBJ1-2; D is unresolved. V shed 2 bases and J shed 11 bases, with 18 bases lying between them. Per the germline V gene, CDR1 is MDHEN and CDR2 is SYDVKM. The CDR3 extends over 14 amino acids. CDR3 residues: CASSLPYDSPRYTF. As DNA, the CDR3 is TGTGCCAGCAGTTTACCCTACGACTCCCCGAGGTACACCTTC.

This clone came up a few times. The rearrangement joins TRBV15 to TRBJ2-5; the D gene could be TRBD1 or TRBD2 (5 bases each). The CDR3 length is 13 residues. V was cut by 6 bases and J by 6 bases, with 14 bases left in between. The germline gives CDR1 LNHNV, CDR2 YYDKDF (reference sequence). CDR3 region: CATRTDGAKTQYF. In DNA form, the CDR3 reads TGTGCCACCAGGACGGACGGGGCAAAGACCCAGTACTTC.

This sequence joins TRBV10-3 and TRBJ1-1; D remains unclear. Trimming took 7 bases from V and 1 from J, leaving 10 bases between them. Germline CDR1 and CDR2: ENHRY and SYGVKD. The length of the CDR3 is 13 residues. Here the CDR3 reads CAITSLANTEAFF. CDR3 coding DNA: TGTGCCATCACTTCATTGGCGAACACTGAAGCTTTCTTT.

V and J are TRBV5-1 and TRBJ2-1, with TRBD2 matching 9 bases. The CDR3 sequence is 17 residues long. V lost 4 bases and J lost 4; bases outside the gene matches: 12. Germline V gives CDR1 SGHRS, CDR2 YFSETQ. The CDR3 DNA reads as TGCGCCAGCAGCCCACGCTCGGGTAGCGGGGGATACAATGAGCAGTTCTTC. Translated, it gives CASSPRSGSGGYNEQFF.

This clone was picked up one time. The chain recombines TRBV5-4 with TRBJ2-7, with TRBD1 matching over 8 bases. The CDR3 is 14 residues long. The ends lost 4 bases at V and 0 bases at J; junction bases unmatched: 3. CDR1 is SGHNT and CDR2 is YYREEE in the germline V gene (reference sequence). The CDR3 coding sequence is TGTGCCAGCAGCAGAACAGGGGGCTCCTACGAGCAGTACTTC. Translation gives CASSRTGGSYEQYF.

The chain employs TRBV6-1 and TRBJ2-7; TRBD2 matches 7 bases. After removal of 1 base from V and 6 bases from J, the junction contained 12 bases not matched to a gene. The CDR3 runs 16 residues. The germline V gene has CDR1 MNHNS and CDR2 SASEGT. CDR3 coding DNA: TGTGCCAGCAGTGAAGTACTTGGCGGGGGTAGTGTCGAGCAGTACTTC. This gives the protein CASSEVLGGGSVEQYF.

With respect to this clone: Its ends do not fully match the called genes, so a read error is possible. The J gene is TRBJ1-1, the V gene TRBV5-1; possibly TRBD1 for D (6 bases). The CDR3 is 16 residues long. Looked up from germline, CDR1 is SGHRS and CDR2 is YFSETQ. Here the CDR3 reads CAGSLTSGVVSTEAFF. CDR3 nucleotide sequence: TGCGCCGGCAGCTTGACGTCAGGGGTCGTGAGCACTGAAGCTTTCTTT.